The T cell receptor beta chain described here comes from a study of response to subunit inactivated influenza vaccine. Points from the study as a whole: After each seasonal influenza vaccination, few new T cells are recruited, the authors suggested.

This clonotype has just a few counts. Its antigen is undetermined. Germline CDR1 reads DFQATT; CDR2 reads SNEGSKA (reference sequence). The CDR3 extends over 13 amino acids. V trimming: 1 base; J trimming: 8 bases; junction bases outside the gene matches: 4. MiXCR was run by TCRdb on the RT-PCR reads, yielding one entry per CDR3 protein. This table has approximately 520,000 distinct CDR3 sequences, 15% to 20% appearing once. The specimen comprised CD4+ T cells sorted from PBMCs, sampled roughly 24 months after vaccination. The V gene is TRBV20-1, the J gene TRBJ2-2; 7 nucleotides line up with TRBD1. This TCR was recovered from a man aged 50 to 75 who received an inactivated influenza vaccine. CDR3 DNA sequence: TGCAGTGCTAGAGGACAGGGACAGGGGGAGCTGTTTTTT. Translating it yields CSARGQGQGELFF.